These T cell receptor beta chains were read from a single sample in a study of T cell repertoires in cytomegalovirus infection. TCRdb fed the reads into MiXCR, producing one record per CDR3 protein. The sample lists 300,000 to 450,000 distinct CDR3 sequences; around a sixth were seen once. Sequencing input: PBMCs. The receptors originated from a human donor in good health (CMV status not recorded). Some clones in this sample may be carry-over from other donors' samples. Each CDR3 is given with its conserved first and last residue. Fields, in order: D gene, V gene, clone size, J gene, CDR3 DNA, CDR3 protein. The D gene is left open where the match is weak. For some rows the clone size is stated as once, few or many, or as a class when expanded; others skip it.

d_gene: TRBD1
v_gene: TRBV20-1
abundance: few
j_gene: TRBJ1-6
CDR3nt: TGCAGTGCTAGAGTAACAGGGGATTCACCCCTCCACTTT
CDR3aa: CSARVTGDSPLHF

d_gene: -
v_gene: TRBV6-1
abundance: -
j_gene: TRBJ2-5
CDR3nt: TGTGCCAGCAGTGAGGGGCCGTACCAAGAGACCCAGTACTTC
CDR3aa: CASSEGPYQETQYF

d_gene: TRBD1
v_gene: TRBV10-3
abundance: -
j_gene: TRBJ2-5
CDR3nt: TGTGCCACCCGGGACAGCCAAGAGACCCAGTACTTC
CDR3aa: CATRDSQETQYF

d_gene: TRBD1
v_gene: TRBV7-6
abundance: -
j_gene: TRBJ1-4
CDR3nt: TGTGCCAGCAGCCAAACCGGGACAGGGGGTAGAGAAAAACTGTTTTTT
CDR3aa: CASSQTGTGGREKLFF

d_gene: TRBD1
v_gene: TRBV10-1
abundance: few
j_gene: TRBJ1-6
CDR3nt: TGCGCCAGCAGCATCGGACAGGTGGATTCACCCCTCCACTTT
CDR3aa: CASSIGQVDSPLHF

d_gene: -
v_gene: TRBV6-2/TRBV6-3
abundance: few
j_gene: TRBJ1-1
CDR3nt: TGTGCCAGCAGTTACTCGAAAATCAAGAACACTGAAGCTTTCTTT
CDR3aa: CASSYSKIKNTEAFF

d_gene: TRBD2
v_gene: TRBV12-3/TRBV12-4
abundance: -
j_gene: TRBJ2-5
CDR3nt: TGTGCCAGCAGCCAGGGACTAGCGGTAGACGGGAAGACCCAGTACTTC
CDR3aa: CASSQGLAVDGKTQYF

d_gene: -
v_gene: TRBV7-2
abundance: -
j_gene: TRBJ2-5
CDR3nt: TGTGCCAGCAGCGCCGGGACAAAGACTATCCAAGAGACCCAGTACTTC
CDR3aa: CASSAGTKTIQETQYF

d_gene: TRBD2
v_gene: TRBV4-3
abundance: once
j_gene: TRBJ2-3
CDR3nt: TGCGCCAGCAGCCAAGATAGAGTCGGAGCGGGGTATACGCAGTATTTT
CDR3aa: CASSQDRVGAGYTQYF

d_gene: -
v_gene: TRBV7-8
abundance: many
j_gene: TRBJ2-7
CDR3nt: TGTGCCAGCAGCTTACGAGGAGACGGGCTCTACGAGCAGTACTTC
CDR3aa: CASSLRGDGLYEQYF

d_gene: -
v_gene: TRBV18
abundance: -
j_gene: TRBJ1-2
CDR3nt: TGTGCCAGCTCACCACCTCTAAGCCTTCGGCAGGTACCTAACTATGGCTACACCTTC
CDR3aa: CASSPPLSLRQVPNYGYTF

d_gene: -
v_gene: TRBV28
abundance: -
j_gene: TRBJ1-1
CDR3nt: TGTGCCAGCAGTTTAGGCCCCCCAGGGCCCACTGAAGCTTTCTTT
CDR3aa: CASSLGPPGPTEAFF

d_gene: -
v_gene: TRBV7-2
abundance: many
j_gene: TRBJ2-5
CDR3nt: TGTGCCAGCAGTCAAAATCCAGCTTGGGAGACCCAGTACTTC
CDR3aa: CASSQNPAWETQYF

d_gene: -
v_gene: TRBV7-9
abundance: many
j_gene: TRBJ2-7
CDR3nt: TGTGCCAGCAGCAAAACCGGGACACGCTCCTACGAGCAGTACTTC
CDR3aa: CASSKTGTRSYEQYF